One sample yielded the 15 T cell receptor beta chains listed below, sequenced in a study of T cell responses to AZD1222 COVID-19 vaccine. Profiling relied on immunoSEQ multiplex PCR, and the TCRdb table lists in-frame clones only, not all of them. Of approximately 130,000 clones listed, 92% are singletons. The starting material was peripheral blood, obtained on day 0 of AZD1222 vaccination. These receptors came from an adult in good health.

The chain uses TRBV30 and TRBJ2-1; 11 bases agree with TRBD2. The CDR3 spans 14 residues. V shed 6 bases, J shed 7 bases, and the junction held 8 bases outside the gene matches. CDR1 is GTSNPN, CDR2 SVGIG, per germline (reference sequence). The CDR3 sequence: CACSRLAGGNEQFF. In DNA form, the CDR3 reads TGTGCCTGCTCCAGGCTAGCGGGAGGAAATGAGCAGTTCTTC.

This clone has just one count. This chain uses TRBV9 with TRBJ1-2, with 10 nucleotides matching TRBD1. CDR3 length: 18 residues. Germline V lookup: CDR1 SGDLS, CDR2 YYNGEE. V was pared by 2 bases and J by 8 bases, with 18 bases of the junction left unmatched. CDR3 nucleotides: TGTGCCAGCAGCGTCAAGCCAAACCAGCGACAGGGGGCCCGGGGCTACACCTTC. It specifies CASSVKPNQRQGARGYTF.

V usage is TRBV23-1 and J usage is TRBJ1-1; D is perhaps TRBD1 (5 bases). TRBV23-1 is noted as an ORF with a role that remains uncertain. The length of the CDR3 is 12 residues. Trimming took 8 bases from V and 11 from J, leaving 18 bases between them. CDR3 coding DNA: TGCGCCAGCGGACGGACACCGAATGGGGCTTTCTTT. This gives the protein CASGRTPNGAFF.

The V and J genes are TRBV28 and TRBJ2-7; 7 bases agree with TRBD1. The length of the CDR3 is 12 residues. Germline-derived CDR1 and CDR2 are MDHEN and SYDVKM. J lost 3 bases, V lost 5 bases, and 1 base had no gene match. The CDR3 loop reads CASSRDSYEQYF. In DNA form, the CDR3 reads TGTGCCAGCAGTCGGGACAGCTACGAGCAGTACTTC.

Only one count was recorded for this clone. V usage is TRBV28 and J usage is TRBJ1-2; no firm D call. CDR3 size: 12 residues. V was pared by 2 bases and J by 8 bases, with 9 bases between. The germline V gene encodes CDR1 MDHEN and CDR2 SYDVKM. Written as DNA, the CDR3 is TGTGCCAGCAGTTTACAGGTTCGAGGCTACACCTTC. As protein: CASSLQVRGYTF.

V usage is TRBV24-1 and J usage is TRBJ1-6; 7 positions match TRBD1. The CDR3 loop spans 14 amino acids. Germline V gives CDR1 KGHDR, CDR2 SFDVKD. J gave up 6 bases and V 8 bases, and 6 bases lay outside the gene matches. In DNA, the CDR3 is TGTGCCACCAAGGGGGCGCAGGCTAATTCACCCCTCCACTTT. It yields the protein CATKGAQANSPLHF.

This rearrangement joins TRBV7-2 to TRBJ2-4; 8 nucleotides line up with TRBD1. Looked up from germline, CDR1 is SGHTA and CDR2 is FQGNSA. Unmatched junction bases numbered 9, after V lost 3 bases and J lost 8 bases. This CDR3 has 15 residues. The DNA for the CDR3 is TGTGCCAGCAGCTTCTGGGCGGCGACAGGGGACATTCAGTACTTC. Amino acid sequence: CASSFWAATGDIQYF.

The chain has TRBV9 and TRBJ2-7; 10 bases fit TRBD1. The CDR3 spans 15 residues. V lost 4 bases, J lost 7 bases, and 11 bases stayed unmatched. Germline lookup yields CDR1 SGDLS and CDR2 YYNGEE. For the CDR3, the DNA is TGTGCCAGCAGCTCCTCTCATGGGACAGGGGATGAGCAGTACTTC. Its translation is CASSSSHGTGDEQYF.

The V gene is TRBV12-3 or TRBV12-4, the J gene TRBJ1-3, with no clear D. This CDR3 is 13 amino acids long. V lost 3 bases to trimming and J lost 16 bases, with 19 bases between them. This CDR3 is CASSLGRGAPWYF. CDR3 in DNA: TGTGCCAGCAGTTTGGGCCGTGGCGCGCCTTGGTATTTT.

Note on this clone: Additional DNA sequences in this sample encode the identical CDR3. CDR3 amino acids: CAWSPGSTDTQYF. The CDR3 DNA sequence: TGTGCCTGGAGCCCCGGGAGCACAGATACGCAGTATTTT. The chain recombines TRBV30 with TRBJ2-3; D remains ambiguous. CDR1 is GTSNPN, CDR2 SVGIG, per germline (reference sequence). This CDR3 is built from 13 residues. V lost 3 bases and J lost 0, with 7 bases in between.

Turning to this clone: At the DNA level, this CDR3 is encoded by other sequences in the same sample as well. V is TRBV7-9 and J is TRBJ1-1; D not certain. Trimming took 6 bases from V and 6 from J, leaving 8 bases between them. Germline V gene data show CDR1 as SEHNR and CDR2 as FQNEAQ (reference sequence). This CDR3 has 11 amino acids. CDR3 coding DNA: TGTGCCAGCAGTTGGGCGTCTGAAGCTTTCTTT. Translation: CASSWASEAFF.

The CDR3 region is CASHRGPNYGYTF. The CDR3 DNA sequence: TGTGCCAGCCACCGGGGCCCTAACTATGGCTACACCTTC. This sequence joins TRBV6-6 and TRBJ1-2, with D maybe TRBD1 (5 bases). V shed 8 bases and J shed 0 bases, with 10 bases lying between them. CDR1 is MNHNY and CDR2 is SVGAGI in the germline V gene (reference sequence). CDR3 size: 13 residues.

This clone was detected only once. This chain connects TRBV19 to TRBJ1-5; D gene unclear. Trimming left V 1 base short and J 2 bases short, with 9 bases between. CDR1 LNHDA and CDR2 SQIVND come from the germline V gene (reference sequence). The CDR3 loop spans 15 amino acids. CDR3: CASSIARDGNQPQHF. The CDR3 coding sequence is TGTGCCAGTAGTATAGCTAGGGATGGCAATCAGCCCCAGCATTTT.

This clone was counted a single time. V and J are TRBV18 and TRBJ2-7; 7 bases fit TRBD1. There are 15 residues in the CDR3. The germline gives CDR1 KGHSH, CDR2 LQKENI. The J segment lost 3 bases and the V segment lost 5 bases, leaving 10 bases of the junction unmatched. The CDR3 reads CASSEDRDSLYEQYF. CDR3 DNA: TGTGCCAGCTCAGAAGATAGGGACAGCCTCTACGAGCAGTACTTC. The entire variable domain, with the rest obtained from reference TRBV18 and TRBJ2-7, is as follows: NAGVMQNPRHLVRRRGQEARLRCSPMKGHSHVYWYRQLPEEGLKFMVYLQKENIIDESGMPKERFSAEFPKEGPSILRIQQVVRGDSAAYFCASSEDRDSLYEQYFGPGTRLTVT.

The chain carries TRBV5-8 and TRBJ2-1; TRBD1 aligns across 8 bases. Unmatched junction bases numbered 3, after V lost 2 bases and J lost 2 bases. The CDR3 is 15 amino acids. Germline V gene lookup returns CDR1 SGHTS and CDR2 YDEGEE. CDR3 nucleotides: TGTGCCAGCAGCTTTGGACAGGGACCCTACAATGAGCAGTTCTTC. Its translation: CASSFGQGPYNEQFF.